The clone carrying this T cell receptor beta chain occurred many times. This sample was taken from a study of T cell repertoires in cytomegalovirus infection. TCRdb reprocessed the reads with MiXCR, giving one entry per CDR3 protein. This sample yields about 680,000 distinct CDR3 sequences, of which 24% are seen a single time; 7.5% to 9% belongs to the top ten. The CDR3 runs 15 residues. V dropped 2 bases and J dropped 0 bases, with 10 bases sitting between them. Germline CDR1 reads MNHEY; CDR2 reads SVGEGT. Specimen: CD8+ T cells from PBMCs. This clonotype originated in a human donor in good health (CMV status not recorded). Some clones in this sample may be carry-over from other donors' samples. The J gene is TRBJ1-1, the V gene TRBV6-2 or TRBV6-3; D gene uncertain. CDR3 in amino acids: CASSYLELMNTEAFF. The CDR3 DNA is TGTGCCAGCAGTTACCTAGAACTGATGAACACTGAAGCTTTCTTT.